These 31 T cell receptor beta chains were all obtained from the same sample, sequenced in a study of cytomegalovirus exposure and HLA in healthy donors. PCR involved 60 Vbeta and 13 Jbeta primers. Assay used: immunoSEQ multiplex PCR; TCRdb lists only in-frame clones, some missing. The sample yields about 180,000 clones, over 70% seen once. The sample comprised PBMCs. The receptor source for this set is a man aged 30-40 years in good health and CMV-seropositive.

The chain has TRBV11-2 and TRBJ2-5, with TRBD1 as a possible D gene (6 bases). The CDR3 loop spans 13 amino acids. Germline V lookup: CDR1 SGHAT, CDR2 FQNNGV. Trimming pared 6 bases from V and 2 bases from J, leaving 10 bases between. CDR3 in amino acids: CASRTTGQETQYF. In nucleotides, the CDR3 is TGTGCCAGCAGAACGACAGGACAAGAGACCCAGTACTTC.

The chain couples TRBV4-2 to TRBJ2-6; 16 bases agree with TRBD2. Germline V CDR1 and CDR2: LGHNA, YNFKEQ. Trimming removed 1 base from V and 2 bases from J; junction bases left unmatched: 5. The CDR3 totals 20 residues. CDR3 nucleotides: TGTGCCAGCAGCCAAGCCGGGACTAGCGGGGGGGCCCCTGGGGCCAACGTCCTGACTTTC. This encodes CASSQAGTSGGAPGANVLTF.

V and J are TRBV7-8 and TRBJ1-4; D ambiguous. CDR3 length: 15 residues. V was clipped by 1 base and J by 0 bases, with 6 bases between them. Per the germline V gene, CDR1 is SGHVS and CDR2 is FQNEAQ. In DNA form, the CDR3 reads TGTGCCAGCAGCTTAGGCGGAACAACTAATGAAAAACTGTTTTTT. It is translated as CASSLGGTTNEKLFF. The variable domain in full, completed from reference TRBV7-8 and TRBJ1-4, reads GAGVSQSPRYKVAKRGQDVALRCDPISGHVSLFWYQQALGQGPEFLTYFQNEAQLDKSGLPSDRFFAERPEGSVSTLKIQRTQQEDSAVYLCASSLGGTTNEKLFFGSGTQLSVL.

This clone was seen once. The rearrangement joins TRBV11-2 to TRBJ2-5; TRBD1 is a possible D gene (6 bases). The germline V and J ends were trimmed by 4 bases and 2 bases, with 11 bases remaining between them. CDR3 length equals 14 residues. Germline assignment: CDR1 SGHAT and CDR2 FQNNGV. CDR3 region: CASSSVQGQETQYF. CDR3 sequence (DNA): TGTGCCAGCAGCTCCGTGCAGGGGCAAGAGACCCAGTACTTC.

This chain links TRBV11-2 with TRBJ2-7; D is perhaps TRBD2 (7 bases). Looked up from germline, CDR1 is SGHAT and CDR2 is FQNNGV. CDR3 length: 14 residues. Trimming pared 4 bases from V and 5 bases from J, leaving 15 bases between. The CDR3 DNA reads as TGTGCCAGCAGCTCCGCCCGGGGGGCCCACGAGCAGTACTTC. Protein: CASSSARGAHEQYF.

This chain links TRBV6-1 with TRBJ2-3; TRBD2 aligns across 8 bases. This CDR3 has 18 amino acids. Losses at the gene ends were 1 base for V and 0 bases for J; bases not matched to a gene: 9. Germline V lookup: CDR1 MNHNS, CDR2 SASEGT. The CDR3 here is CASSEDWGSGGSTDTQYF. The CDR3 DNA reads as TGTGCCAGCAGTGAAGATTGGGGTTCGGGGGGGAGCACAGATACGCAGTATTTT.

V is TRBV19 and J is TRBJ2-2, with 7 bases lining up with TRBD2. There are 15 residues in the CDR3. Germline V lookup: CDR1 LNHDA, CDR2 SQIVND (reference sequence). After removal of 3 bases from V and 3 bases from J, the junction contained 4 bases not matched to a gene. CDR3 nucleotides: TGTGCCAGTAGTATTCAGCGGGGACACACCGGGGAGCTGTTTTTT. Protein product: CASSIQRGHTGELFF.

This clone appeared once. The rearrangement joins TRBV15 to TRBJ1-5; D gene uncertain. With 0 bases removed from V and 5 bases from J, the gap between germline ends came to 11 bases. CDR3 length: 15 amino acids. The germline gives CDR1 LNHNV, CDR2 YYDKDF (reference sequence). The CDR3 bases are TGTGCCACCAGCAGAGATGCGGGGTACCATCAGCCCCAGCATTTT. Its protein product is CATSRDAGYHQPQHF.

The chain recombines TRBV28 with TRBJ2-6, with 9 bases that match TRBD2. The CDR3 is 16 amino acids. Trimming cost V 7 bases and J 0 bases; bases outside gene matches: 4. Germline CDR1 reads MDHEN; CDR2 reads SYDVKM. The CDR3 spells CASIQAGGSGANVLTF. The DNA of the CDR3 is TGTGCCAGCATTCAAGCGGGGGGCTCTGGGGCCAACGTCCTGACTTTC.

The chain carries TRBV7-2 and TRBJ2-3, with D possibly matching TRBD2 (7 bases). This CDR3 contains 16 residues. The V end lost 0 bases, the J end lost 4 bases, and 14 bases lay between the germline ends. From germline, CDR1 is SGHTA and CDR2 FQGNSA. For the CDR3, the DNA is TGTGCCAGCAGCTTAGCAGCTGGCGGGGGCCCAGATACGCAGTATTTT. Protein sequence: CASSLAAGGGPDTQYF.

This clone was observed a single time. The V call is TRBV5-1, the J call TRBJ2-2, with 9 bases that match TRBD1. With 3 bases clipped from V and 1 base from J, the junction kept 1 base outside the gene matches. The CDR3 consists of 15 residues. CDR1 SGHRS and CDR2 YFSETQ come from the germline V gene. CDR3 nucleotides: TGCGCCAGCAGCTCGGGACAGGGGAACACCGGGGAGCTGTTTTTT. As protein: CASSSGQGNTGELFF. The variable domain in full, with the rest retrieved from reference TRBV5-1 and TRBJ2-2, is KAGVTQTPRYLIKTRGQQVTLSCSPISGHRSVSWYQQTPGQGLQFLFEYFSETQRNKGNFPGRFSGRQFSNSRSEMNVSTLELGDSALYLCASSSGQGNTGELFFGEGSRLTVL.

This clone was counted only a few times. V usage is TRBV6-1 and J usage is TRBJ2-3; TRBD1 might be the D (5 bases). V was cut by 7 bases and J by 2 bases, with 16 bases left in between. Germline CDR1 reads MNHNS; CDR2 reads SASEGT. CDR3 length: 15 amino acids. CDR3 nucleotide sequence: TGTGCCAGCACGGACACCCCCGACGCCACAGATACGCAGTATTTT. Its translation is CASTDTPDATDTQYF.

The CDR3 region is CASSLEPQALFQPQHF. In DNA form, the CDR3 reads TGCGCCAGCAGCTTGGAACCGCAGGCCCTTTTTCAGCCCCAGCATTTT. This chain joins TRBV5-1 and TRBJ1-5, with unresolved D. V lost 0 bases, J lost 6 bases, and 16 bases lay in between. The CDR3 length is 16 residues. Germline loops: CDR1 SGHRS, CDR2 YFSETQ.

This chain joins TRBV5-1 and TRBJ2-6, with D perhaps matching TRBD1 (6 bases). Germline-derived CDR1 and CDR2 are SGHRS and YFSETQ. The V end lost 4 bases, the J end lost 1 base, and 15 bases lay between the germline ends. CDR3 length equals 17 residues. CDR3 DNA sequence: TGCGCCAGCAGCACGCAACAGGGTATGTCTGGGGCCAACGTCCTGACTTTC. Translation gives CASSTQQGMSGANVLTF.

As DNA, the CDR3 is TGCGCCAGCAGTGAGTCTGGCGGAGGGGAGACCCAGTACTTC. As protein: CASSESGGGETQYF. V is TRBV10-1 and J is TRBJ2-5; perhaps TRBD2 as D (6 bases). Per the germline V gene, CDR1 is WNHNN and CDR2 is SYGVQD (reference sequence). The CDR3 spans 14 residues. V was clipped by 0 bases and J by 5 bases, with 10 bases between them.

The chain has TRBV7-9 and TRBJ1-3; possible D gene TRBD1, 5 bases. CDR1 is SEHNR and CDR2 is FQNEAQ in the germline V gene (reference sequence). The CDR3 covers 17 residues. With 0 bases removed from V and 0 bases from J, the gap between germline ends came to 12 bases. The DNA for the CDR3 is TGTGCCAGCAGCTTAGCCCGGGGGGGGTACTCTGGAAACACCATATATTTT. Translated, it gives CASSLARGGYSGNTIYF.

V gene TRBV29-1 combines with J gene TRBJ2-2, with 7 bases aligning to TRBD1. Trimming cost V 4 bases and J 3 bases; bases outside gene matches: 11. CDR1 and CDR2 from the germline V gene are SQVTM and ANQGSEA. CDR3 length equals 16 residues. CDR3 nucleotide sequence: TGCAGCGTTGGGTTGGGGTCAGGGGGATACACCGGGGAGCTGTTTTTT. Amino acids: CSVGLGSGGYTGELFF.

In its sample, this clone was seen once. The chain uses TRBV9 and TRBJ1-1, with 8 bases matching TRBD1. Per the germline V gene, CDR1 is SGDLS and CDR2 is YYNGEE. The CDR3 runs 17 residues. V was clipped by 4 bases and J by 5 bases; unmatched bases: 16. Here the CDR3 reads CASSSTSRRGLGTEAFF. The CDR3 coding sequence is TGTGCCAGCAGCTCCACTTCCCGCAGGGGGCTGGGGACTGAAGCTTTCTTT.

The chain recombines TRBV5-1 with TRBJ2-7, with 9 positions matching TRBD2. V gave up 3 bases and J gave up 0 bases; unmatched junction bases: 7. CDR3 size: 16 residues. CDR1 and CDR2 (germline): SGHRS, YFSETQ. The DNA for the CDR3 is TGCGCCAGCAGCTCTACACGACTAGCGGTCTCCTACGAGCAGTACTTC. This encodes CASSSTRLAVSYEQYF.

The J gene is TRBJ2-5, the V gene TRBV10-2, with D unclear. The end of the DNA is better explained by TRBJ2-7, so the J call may be wrong. CDR3 length: 13 amino acids. Germline V gene data show CDR1 as WSHSY and CDR2 as SAAADI. The CDR3 sequence is CASMGQSSYEQYF. CDR3 bases: TGCGCCAGCATGGGCCAGAGCTCCTACGAGCAGTACTTC.

Concerning this clone itself: The CDR3 ends on some other residue instead of the conserved phenylalanine or tryptophan, so this is likely a read error. It is unclear where the CDR3 begins or ends on the DNA, so no DNA is shown, and the CDR3 is as TCRdb lists it. This chain connects TRBV19 to TRBJ1-6; TRBD1, as called in the table, went unchecked against the DNA. Germline V gene lookup returns CDR1 LNHDA and CDR2 SQIVND (reference sequence). The CDR3 totals 13 residues, both ends included. CDR3 sequence reads: CASSIAKVLGTGG.

This sequence joins TRBV27 and TRBJ1-4; D not certain. V lost 3 bases and J lost 5, with 7 bases in between. Germline V gene data show CDR1 as MNHEY and CDR2 as SMNVEV (reference sequence). The CDR3 runs 13 residues. The CDR3 here is CASSLLQNEKLFF. The CDR3 region has the DNA TGTGCCAGCAGTTTGTTACAGAATGAAAAACTGTTTTTT.

The table lists this clone with a count of one. The chain links TRBV9 to TRBJ1-2; D gene unclear. Trimming took 5 bases from V and 4 from J, leaving 9 bases between them. Germline CDR1 and CDR2: SGDLS and YYNGEE. The CDR3 extends over 12 amino acids. This CDR3 reads CASSEYSYGYTF. CDR3 in DNA: TGTGCCAGCAGTGAATACAGCTATGGCTACACCTTC.

V and J are TRBV19 and TRBJ1-5; D is ambiguous. Trimming left V 8 bases short and J 0 bases short, with 8 bases between. Germline assignment: CDR1 LNHDA and CDR2 SQIVND (reference sequence). The CDR3 spans 13 residues. The CDR3 loop reads CASSSDSNQPQHF. CDR3 DNA: TGTGCCAGTTCCTCAGATAGCAATCAGCCCCAGCATTTT.

As to this clone: An end of the junction differs from the germline gene, which may be a read error. The chain is built from TRBV6-6 and TRBJ2-1; 8 bases fit TRBD1. This CDR3 is 12 amino acids long. Germline V gene sequence: CDR1 MNHNY, CDR2 SVGAGI (reference sequence). The CDR3 is CASTYPDREQFF. CDR3 nucleotide sequence: TGTGCCAGCACTTACCCGGACAGGGAACAGTTCTTC.

The J gene is TRBJ1-5, the V gene TRBV19; the D is unclear. V was shortened by 0 bases and J by 4 bases, with 13 bases between the two germline ends. The CDR3 has 16 residues. Per the germline V gene, CDR1 is LNHDA and CDR2 is SQIVND (reference sequence). Written as DNA, the CDR3 is TGTGCCAGTAGTATAGATCGCGCCCGAACGAATCAGCCCCAGCATTTT. This sequence encodes CASSIDRARTNQPQHF.

The chain recombines TRBV28 with TRBJ1-1; possibly TRBD1 for D (5 bases). The ends were cut back, 1 base at V and 0 bases at J, with 12 bases in the middle. Germline assignment: CDR1 MDHEN and CDR2 SYDVKM. This CDR3 contains 16 residues. The CDR3 region is CASSLYPGGMNTEAFF. CDR3 in DNA: TGTGCCAGCAGTTTATATCCGGGGGGGATGAACACTGAAGCTTTCTTT.

CDR3 nucleotides: TGCAGCGTATTGACAGGGGTGGGGTACGAGCAGTACTTC. Translating gives CSVLTGVGYEQYF. The chain uses TRBV29-1 and TRBJ2-7, with TRBD1 matching over 8 bases. The CDR3 is made up of 13 amino acids. V lost 6 bases and J lost 4; bases outside the gene matches: 8. The germline CDR1 and CDR2 sequences are SQVTM and ANQGSEA.

The chain couples TRBV18 to TRBJ2-4, with D perhaps TRBD1 (6 bases). V dropped 2 bases and J dropped 4 bases, with 9 bases sitting between them. The CDR3 contains 14 residues. Germline CDR1 and CDR2: KGHSH and LQKENI. CDR3 sequence reads: CASSPVRGKNIQYF. CDR3 coding DNA: TGTGCCAGCTCACCAGTCAGGGGTAAAAACATTCAGTACTTC.

This chain joins TRBV25-1 and TRBJ1-1, with 8 bases fitting TRBD1. V lost 9 bases to trimming and J lost 2 bases; unmatched junction nucleotides: 5. The V gene's germline CDR1 is MGHDK and CDR2 SYGVNS. The CDR3 covers 13 residues. CDR3 sequence reads: CASTGQGNTEAFF. CDR3 coding DNA: TGTGCCAGTACAGGACAGGGAAACACTGAAGCTTTCTTT.

The chain has TRBV2 and TRBJ1-1; a possible D gene is TRBD1 (5 bases). The CDR3 is made up of 13 amino acids. CDR1 and CDR2 from the germline V gene are SNHLY and FYNNEI. The germline V and J ends were trimmed by 4 bases and 8 bases, with 14 bases remaining between them. The CDR3 is CASSVIRGSEAFF. The CDR3 bases are TGTGCCAGCAGTGTTATCCGGGGGTCCGAAGCTTTCTTT.